This T cell receptor (beta chain) came from a study of shared clonotypes between healthy human individuals. Study context: CD8 memory received one plate per donor, CD8 naive two, CD4 memory three and CD4 naive three. General study points: Naive subsets generally had larger estimated richness than memory subsets.

Here immunoSEQ multiplex PCR was the method, and the copy in TCRdb shows in-frame clones only, minus some. The sample consists of about 2.3 million clones, over 90% of them appearing once. A word on this clone: Its antigen is currently unknown.

The CDR3 extends over 13 amino acids. Germline CDR1 and CDR2: SGDLS and YYNGEE. V was pared by 4 bases and J by 4 bases, with 9 bases between. This clonotype originated in a man between 18 and 35 years old in good health. Some clones in this sample may be carry-over from other donors' samples. Sequences were obtained from naive CD4+ T cells from PBMCs. The subset: CD45RA+ positively selected. The chain uses TRBV9 and TRBJ2-1; D is ambiguous. The CDR3 loop reads CASSPRVYNEQFF. The CDR3 DNA reads as TGTGCCAGCAGCCCCCGTGTGTACAATGAGCAGTTCTTC.